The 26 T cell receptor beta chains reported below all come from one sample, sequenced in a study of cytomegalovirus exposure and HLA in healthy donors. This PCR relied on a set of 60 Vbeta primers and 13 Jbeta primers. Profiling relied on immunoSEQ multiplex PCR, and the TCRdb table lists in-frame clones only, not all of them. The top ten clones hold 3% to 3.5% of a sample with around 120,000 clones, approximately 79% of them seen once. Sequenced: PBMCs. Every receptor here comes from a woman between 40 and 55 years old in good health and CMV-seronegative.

CDR3 coding DNA: TGCGCCAGCAAACTACTAGCGGGGGCCAACACCGGGGAGCTGTTTTTT. Its translation: CASKLLAGANTGELFF. V usage is TRBV5-1 and J usage is TRBJ2-2, with 11 bases matching TRBD2. The J segment lost 2 bases and the V segment lost 6 bases, leaving 6 bases of the junction unmatched. CDR1 and CDR2 from the germline V gene are SGHRS and YFSETQ. The CDR3 consists of 16 residues.

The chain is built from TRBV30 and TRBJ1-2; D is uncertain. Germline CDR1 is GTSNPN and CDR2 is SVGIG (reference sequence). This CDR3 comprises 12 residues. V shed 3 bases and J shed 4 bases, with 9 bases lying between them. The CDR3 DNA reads TGTGCCTGGAGGCCCCCGGGCTATGGCTACACCTTC. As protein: CAWRPPGYGYTF.

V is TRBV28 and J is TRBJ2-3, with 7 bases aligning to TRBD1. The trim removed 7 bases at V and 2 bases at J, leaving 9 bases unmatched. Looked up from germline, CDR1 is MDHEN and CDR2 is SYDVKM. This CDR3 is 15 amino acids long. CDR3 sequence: CASTTGTVLTDTQYF. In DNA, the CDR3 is TGTGCCAGCACAACCGGGACAGTACTCACAGATACGCAGTATTTT.

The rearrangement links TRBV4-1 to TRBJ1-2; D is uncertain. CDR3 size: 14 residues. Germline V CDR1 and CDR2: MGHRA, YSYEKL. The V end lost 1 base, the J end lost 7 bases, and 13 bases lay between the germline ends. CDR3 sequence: CASSQGGGLGGYTF. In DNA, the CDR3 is TGCGCCAGCAGCCAAGGCGGAGGGCTAGGTGGCTACACCTTC.

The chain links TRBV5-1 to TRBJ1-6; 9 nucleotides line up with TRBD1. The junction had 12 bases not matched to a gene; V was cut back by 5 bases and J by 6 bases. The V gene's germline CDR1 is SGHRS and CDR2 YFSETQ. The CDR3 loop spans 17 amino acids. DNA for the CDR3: TGCGCCAGCAGATCAGACTCTCGGACAGGGGCTAATTCACCCCTCCACTTT. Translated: CASRSDSRTGANSPLHF.

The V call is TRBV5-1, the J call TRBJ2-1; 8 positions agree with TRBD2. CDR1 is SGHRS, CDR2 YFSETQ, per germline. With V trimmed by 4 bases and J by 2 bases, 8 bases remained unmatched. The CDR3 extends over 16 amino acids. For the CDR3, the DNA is TGCGCCAGCAGCCGTCGGGGGGGTGGGACCTACAATGAGCAGTTCTTC. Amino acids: CASSRRGGGTYNEQFF.

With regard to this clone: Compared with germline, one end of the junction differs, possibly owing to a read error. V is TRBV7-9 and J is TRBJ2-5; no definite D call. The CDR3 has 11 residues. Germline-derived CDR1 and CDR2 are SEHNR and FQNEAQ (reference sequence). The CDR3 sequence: CSSSLSGDPYF. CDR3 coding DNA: TGTTCCAGCAGCTTATCAGGCGACCCGTACTTC.

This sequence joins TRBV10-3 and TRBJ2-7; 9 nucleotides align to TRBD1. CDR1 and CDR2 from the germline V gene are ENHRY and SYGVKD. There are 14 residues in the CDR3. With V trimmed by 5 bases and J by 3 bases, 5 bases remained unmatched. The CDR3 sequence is CAISRRDRDYEQYF. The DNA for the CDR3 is TGTGCCATCAGTCGCCGGGACAGGGACTACGAGCAGTACTTC.

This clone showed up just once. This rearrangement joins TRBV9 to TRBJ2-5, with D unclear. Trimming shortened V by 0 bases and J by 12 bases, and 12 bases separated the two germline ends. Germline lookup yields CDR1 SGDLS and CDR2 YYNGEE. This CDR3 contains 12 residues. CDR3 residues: CASSVGKAVEYF. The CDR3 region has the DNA TGTGCCAGCAGCGTAGGGAAGGCGGTAGAGTACTTC.

The CDR3 DNA follows: TGTGCCAGCAGCTTAGCACAGGGGGCTGGCGCCGGGGAGCTGTTTTTT. It is translated as CASSLAQGAGAGELFF. The rearrangement links TRBV14 to TRBJ2-2, with 9 bases identical to TRBD1. Germline values: CDR1 SGHDN, CDR2 FVKESK. CDR3 size: 16 residues. Trimming took 5 bases from V and 6 from J; bases not matched to a gene: 10.

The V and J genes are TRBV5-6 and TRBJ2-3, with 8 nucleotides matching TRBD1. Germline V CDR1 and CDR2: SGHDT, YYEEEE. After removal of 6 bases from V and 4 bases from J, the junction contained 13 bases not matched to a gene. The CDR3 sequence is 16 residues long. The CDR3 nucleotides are TGTGCCAGCACCTCCCTCTTGGACAGGGCACCAGATACGCAGTATTTT. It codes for CASTSLLDRAPDTQYF.

CDR3: CSVPPYNEQFF. CDR3 sequence (DNA): TGCAGTGTTCCCCCTTACAATGAGCAGTTCTTC. This chain joins TRBV20-1 and TRBJ2-1; D is ambiguous. V was clipped by 7 bases and J by 4 bases, with 8 bases between them. The V gene's germline CDR1 is DFQATT and CDR2 SNEGSKA (reference sequence). The CDR3 spans 11 residues.

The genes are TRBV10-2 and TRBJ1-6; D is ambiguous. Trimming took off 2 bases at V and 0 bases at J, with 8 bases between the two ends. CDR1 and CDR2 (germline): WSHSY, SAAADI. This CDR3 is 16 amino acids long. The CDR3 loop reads CASSERVASYNSPLHF. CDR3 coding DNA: TGCGCCAGCAGTGAGCGGGTGGCCTCCTATAATTCACCCCTCCACTTT.

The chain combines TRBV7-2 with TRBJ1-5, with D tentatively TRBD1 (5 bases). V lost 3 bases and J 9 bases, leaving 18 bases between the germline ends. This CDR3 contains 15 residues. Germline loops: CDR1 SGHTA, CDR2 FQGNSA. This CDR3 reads CASSFGGQGRSPQHF. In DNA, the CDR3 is TGTGCCAGCAGCTTCGGTGGGCAGGGAAGGTCGCCCCAGCATTTT. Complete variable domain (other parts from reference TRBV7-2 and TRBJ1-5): GAGVSQSPSNKVTEKGKDVELRCDPISGHTALYWYRQSLGQGLEFLIYFQGNSAPDKSGLPSDRFSAERTGGSVSTLTIQRTQQEDSAVYLCASSFGGQGRSPQHFGDGTRLSIL.

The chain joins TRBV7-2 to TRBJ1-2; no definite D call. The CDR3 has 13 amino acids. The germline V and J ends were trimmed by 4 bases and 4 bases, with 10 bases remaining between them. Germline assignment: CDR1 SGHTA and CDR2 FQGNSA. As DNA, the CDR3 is TGTGCCAGCAGCTCCCAGGTTCCCTATGGCTACACCTTC. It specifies CASSSQVPYGYTF. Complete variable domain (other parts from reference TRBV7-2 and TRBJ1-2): GAGVSQSPSNKVTEKGKDVELRCDPISGHTALYWYRQSLGQGLEFLIYFQGNSAPDKSGLPSDRFSAERTGGSVSTLTIQRTQQEDSAVYLCASSSQVPYGYTFGSGTRLTVV.

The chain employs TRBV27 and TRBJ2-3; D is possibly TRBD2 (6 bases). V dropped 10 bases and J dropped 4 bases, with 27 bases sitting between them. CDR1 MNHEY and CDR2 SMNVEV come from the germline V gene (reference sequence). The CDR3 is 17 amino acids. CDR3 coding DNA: TGTGCCACCCAGAGGGGAAGGAGGGGCCCAATTTCAGATACGCAGTATTTT. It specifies CATQRGRRGPISDTQYF.

The CDR3 DNA is TGTGCCAGCAGTCCCTGGACAGGGCAAGGGACTGAAGCTTTCTTT. It translates to CASSPWTGQGTEAFF. V usage is TRBV28 and J usage is TRBJ1-1, with 8 bases identical to TRBD1. Germline V lookup: CDR1 MDHEN, CDR2 SYDVKM. V was pared by 5 bases and J by 5 bases, with 10 bases of the junction left unmatched. This CDR3 contains 15 residues.

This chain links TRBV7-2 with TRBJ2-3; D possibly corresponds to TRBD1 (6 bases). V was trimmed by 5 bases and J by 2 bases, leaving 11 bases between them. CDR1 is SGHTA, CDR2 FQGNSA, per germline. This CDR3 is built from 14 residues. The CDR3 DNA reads TGTGCCAGCAGCCCAAGGGGACACACAGATACGCAGTATTTT. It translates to CASSPRGHTDTQYF.

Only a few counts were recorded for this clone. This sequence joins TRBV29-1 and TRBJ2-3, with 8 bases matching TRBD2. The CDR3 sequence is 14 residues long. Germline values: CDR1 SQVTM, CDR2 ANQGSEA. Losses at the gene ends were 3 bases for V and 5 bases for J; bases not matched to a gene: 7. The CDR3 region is CSVDTSGSRDTQYF. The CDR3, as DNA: TGCAGCGTTGACACTAGCGGCTCTAGAGATACGCAGTATTTT.

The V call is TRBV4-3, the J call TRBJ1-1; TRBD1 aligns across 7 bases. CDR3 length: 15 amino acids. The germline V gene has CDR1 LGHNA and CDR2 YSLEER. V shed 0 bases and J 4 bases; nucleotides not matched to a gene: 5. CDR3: CASSQDHRQGTEAFF. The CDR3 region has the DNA TGCGCCAGCAGCCAAGACCATCGACAGGGCACTGAAGCTTTCTTT.

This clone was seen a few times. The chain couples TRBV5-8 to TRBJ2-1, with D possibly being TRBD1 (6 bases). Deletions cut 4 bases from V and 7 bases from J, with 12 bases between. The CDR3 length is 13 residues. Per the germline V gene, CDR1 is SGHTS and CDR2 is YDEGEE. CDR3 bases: TGTGCCAGCAGCCATTTGCAGGGGAATGAGCAGTTCTTC. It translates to CASSHLQGNEQFF.

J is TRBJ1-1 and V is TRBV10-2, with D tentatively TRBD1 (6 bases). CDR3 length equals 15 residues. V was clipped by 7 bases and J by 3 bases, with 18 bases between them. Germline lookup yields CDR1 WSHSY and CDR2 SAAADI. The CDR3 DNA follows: TGCGCCAGCACCCTAAGGGATCAGGGGTACACTGAAGCTTTCTTT. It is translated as CASTLRDQGYTEAFF.

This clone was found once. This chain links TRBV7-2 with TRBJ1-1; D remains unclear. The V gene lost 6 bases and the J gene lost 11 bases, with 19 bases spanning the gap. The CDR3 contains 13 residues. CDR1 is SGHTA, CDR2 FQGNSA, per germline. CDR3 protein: CASRLLDGRGAFF. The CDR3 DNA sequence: TGTGCCAGCAGGCTTTTAGACGGTCGCGGGGCTTTCTTT.

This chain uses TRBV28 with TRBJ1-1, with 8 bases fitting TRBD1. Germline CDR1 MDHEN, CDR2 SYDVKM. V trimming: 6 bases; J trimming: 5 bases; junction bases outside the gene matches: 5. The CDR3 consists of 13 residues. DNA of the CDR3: TGTGCCAGCAGGCCAGGGGGCTCAACTGAAGCTTTCTTT. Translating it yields CASRPGGSTEAFF.

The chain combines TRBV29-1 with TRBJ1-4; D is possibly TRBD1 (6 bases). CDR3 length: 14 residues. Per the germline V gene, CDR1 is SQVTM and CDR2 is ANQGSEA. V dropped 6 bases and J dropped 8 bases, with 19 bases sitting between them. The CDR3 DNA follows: TGCAGCGTCTCGCCTAATTTAGGACAGGAAAAACTGTTTTTT. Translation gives CSVSPNLGQEKLFF. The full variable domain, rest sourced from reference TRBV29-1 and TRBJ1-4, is SAVISQKPSRDICQRGTSLTIQCQVDSQVTMMFWYRQQPGQSLTLIATANQGSEATYESGFVIDKFPISRPNLTFSTLTVSNMSPEDSSIYLCSVSPNLGQEKLFFGSGTQLSVL.

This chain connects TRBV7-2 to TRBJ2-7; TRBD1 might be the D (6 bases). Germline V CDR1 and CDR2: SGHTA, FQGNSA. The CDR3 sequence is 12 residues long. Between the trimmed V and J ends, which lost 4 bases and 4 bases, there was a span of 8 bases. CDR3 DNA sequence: TGTGCCAGCAGCTATAGGGGGTACGAGCAGTACTTC. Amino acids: CASSYRGYEQYF.